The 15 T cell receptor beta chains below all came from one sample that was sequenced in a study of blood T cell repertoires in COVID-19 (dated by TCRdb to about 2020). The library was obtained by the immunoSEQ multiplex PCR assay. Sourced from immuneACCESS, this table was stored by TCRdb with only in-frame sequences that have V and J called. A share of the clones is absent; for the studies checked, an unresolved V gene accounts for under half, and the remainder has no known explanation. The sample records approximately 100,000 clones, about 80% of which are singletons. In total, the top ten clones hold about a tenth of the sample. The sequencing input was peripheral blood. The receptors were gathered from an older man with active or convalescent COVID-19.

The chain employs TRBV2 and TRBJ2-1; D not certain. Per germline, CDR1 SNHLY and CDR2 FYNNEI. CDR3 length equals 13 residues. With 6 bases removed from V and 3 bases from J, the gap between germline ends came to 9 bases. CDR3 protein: CASSPGFYNEQFF. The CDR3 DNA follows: TGTGCCAGCAGCCCAGGATTCTACAATGAGCAGTTCTTC.

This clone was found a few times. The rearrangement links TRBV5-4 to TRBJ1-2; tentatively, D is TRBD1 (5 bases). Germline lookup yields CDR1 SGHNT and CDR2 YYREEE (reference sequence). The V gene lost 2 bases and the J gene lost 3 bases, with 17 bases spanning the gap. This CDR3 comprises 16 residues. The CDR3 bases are TGTGCCAGCAGCTTAGGTAGTCCAGGACAAGACTATGGCTACACCTTC. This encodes CASSLGSPGQDYGYTF. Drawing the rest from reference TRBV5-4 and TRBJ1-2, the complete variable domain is ETGVTQSPTHLIKTRGQQVTLRCSSQSGHNTVSWYQQALGQGPQFIFQYYREEENGRGNFPPRFSGLQFPNYSSELNVNALELDDSALYLCASSLGSPGQDYGYTFGSGTRLTVV.

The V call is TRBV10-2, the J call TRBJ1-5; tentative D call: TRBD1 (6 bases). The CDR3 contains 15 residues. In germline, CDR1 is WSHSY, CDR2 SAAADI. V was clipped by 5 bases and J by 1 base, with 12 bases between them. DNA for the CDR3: TGCGCCAGCAGTCGTAGCGACAGGAGCAATCAGCCCCAGCATTTT. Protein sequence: CASSRSDRSNQPQHF.

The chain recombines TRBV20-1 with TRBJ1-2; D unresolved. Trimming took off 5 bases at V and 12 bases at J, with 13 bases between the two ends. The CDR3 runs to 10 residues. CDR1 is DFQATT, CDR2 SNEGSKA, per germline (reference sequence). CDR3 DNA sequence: TGCAGTGCTGATATGACGGAGAACACCTTC. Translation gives CSADMTENTF.

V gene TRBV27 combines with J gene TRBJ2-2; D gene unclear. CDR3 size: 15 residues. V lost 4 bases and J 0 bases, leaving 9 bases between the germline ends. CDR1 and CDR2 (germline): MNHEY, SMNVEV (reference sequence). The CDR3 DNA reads TGTGCCAGCAGTTCGTTGTTAACGAACACCGGGGAGCTGTTTTTT. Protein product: CASSSLLTNTGELFF.

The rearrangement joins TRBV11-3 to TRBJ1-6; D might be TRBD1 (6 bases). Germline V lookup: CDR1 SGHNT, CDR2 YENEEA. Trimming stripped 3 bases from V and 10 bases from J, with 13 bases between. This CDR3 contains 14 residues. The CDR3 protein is CASSFRDTESPLHF. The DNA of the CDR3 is TGTGCCAGCAGCTTCCGGGACACGGAGTCACCCCTCCACTTT.

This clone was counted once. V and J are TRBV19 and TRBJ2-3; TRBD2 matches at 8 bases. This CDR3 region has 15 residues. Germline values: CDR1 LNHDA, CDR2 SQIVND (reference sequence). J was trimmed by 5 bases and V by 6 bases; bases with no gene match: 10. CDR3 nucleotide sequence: TGTGCCAGTAGCCCGTCGAGCGGGGGTAGAGATACGCAGTATTTT. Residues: CASSPSSGGRDTQYF.

The DNA of the CDR3 is TGTGCCAGCAGCTTTGGACTAGCGGGGGAAGAGACCCAGTACTTC. Protein: CASSFGLAGEETQYF. The V call is TRBV7-9, the J call TRBJ2-5, with 13 bases identical to TRBD2. Germline V gene lookup returns CDR1 SEHNR and CDR2 FQNEAQ (reference sequence). There are 15 residues in the CDR3. Germline trimming cut 3 bases from V and 3 bases from J; bases unmatched to any gene: 1.

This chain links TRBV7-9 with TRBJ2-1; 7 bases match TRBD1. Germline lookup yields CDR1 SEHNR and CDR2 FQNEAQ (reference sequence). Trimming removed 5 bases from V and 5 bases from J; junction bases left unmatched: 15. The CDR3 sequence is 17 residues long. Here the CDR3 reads CASSPPFRDRGNNEQFF. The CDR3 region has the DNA TGTGCCAGCAGCCCACCATTCCGGGACAGAGGAAACAATGAGCAGTTCTTC.

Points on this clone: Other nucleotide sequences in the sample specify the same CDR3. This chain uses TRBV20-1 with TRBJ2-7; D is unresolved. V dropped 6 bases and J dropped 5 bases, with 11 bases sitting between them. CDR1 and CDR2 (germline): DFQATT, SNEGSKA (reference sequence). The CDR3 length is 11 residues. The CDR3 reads CSASSGHEQYF. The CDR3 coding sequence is TGCAGTGCCTCTAGTGGCCACGAGCAGTACTTC.

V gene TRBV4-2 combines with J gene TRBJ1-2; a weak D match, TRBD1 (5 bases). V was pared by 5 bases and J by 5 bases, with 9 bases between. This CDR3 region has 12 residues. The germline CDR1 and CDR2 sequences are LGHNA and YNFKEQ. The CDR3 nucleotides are TGTGCCAGCAGCTCCGGGACTTATGGCTACACCTTC. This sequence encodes CASSSGTYGYTF.

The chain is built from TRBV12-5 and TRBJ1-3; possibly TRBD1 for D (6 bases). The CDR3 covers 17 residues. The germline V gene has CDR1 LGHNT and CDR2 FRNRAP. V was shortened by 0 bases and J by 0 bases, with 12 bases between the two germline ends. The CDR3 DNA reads TGTGCTAGTGGTTTGGTACCCGACAGGATCTCTGGAAACACCATATATTTT. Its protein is CASGLVPDRISGNTIYF.

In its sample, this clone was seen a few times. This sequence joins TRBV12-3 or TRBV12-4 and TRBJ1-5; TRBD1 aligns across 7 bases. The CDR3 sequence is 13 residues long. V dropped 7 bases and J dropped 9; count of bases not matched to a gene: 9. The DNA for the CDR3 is TGTGCCAGCACCTGGGGACAGACGGGGCCCCAGCATTTT. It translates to CASTWGQTGPQHF.

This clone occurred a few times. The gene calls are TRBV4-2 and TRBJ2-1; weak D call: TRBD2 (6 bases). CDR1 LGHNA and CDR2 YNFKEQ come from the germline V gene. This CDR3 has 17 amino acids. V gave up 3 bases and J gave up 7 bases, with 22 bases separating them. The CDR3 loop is CASSHPPGGLGRNEQFF. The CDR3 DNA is TGTGCCAGCAGCCATCCCCCCGGGGGTCTAGGTCGGAATGAGCAGTTCTTC.

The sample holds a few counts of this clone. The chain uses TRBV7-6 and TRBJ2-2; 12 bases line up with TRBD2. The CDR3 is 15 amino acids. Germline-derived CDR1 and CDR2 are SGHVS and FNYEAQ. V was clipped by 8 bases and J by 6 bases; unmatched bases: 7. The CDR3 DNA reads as TGTGCCAGCGTACTAGCGGGGGGACGTTCCGGGGAGCTGTTTTTT. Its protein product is CASVLAGGRSGELFF.